The 27 T cell receptor beta chains presented below share a single source sample, sequenced in a study of identical twins. A single record per CDR3 protein comes from TCRdb applying MiXCR to the 5' RACE reads. The table includes about 530,000 distinct CDR3 sequences, over 12% detected once. This sample also appeared in a second study, on yellow fever vaccine responses in identical twins.

The sequenced material came from CD4+ T cells sorted from blood. The receptors were sampled from a young woman in good health.

The chain links TRBV15 to TRBJ2-2; TRBD2 is a possible D gene (5 bases). Between the trimmed V and J ends, which lost 6 bases and 7 bases, there was a span of 12 bases. Germline V gives CDR1 LNHNV, CDR2 YYDKDF (reference sequence). This CDR3 spans 13 amino acids. The CDR3, as DNA: TGTGCCACCAGTACTAGGGCGGTCGGGGAGCTGTTTTTT. Encoded protein: CATSTRAVGELFF.

The table lists this clonotype with many counts. The V and J genes are TRBV5-1 and TRBJ1-1; D is unclear. V shed 4 bases and J shed 2 bases, with 9 bases lying between them. The germline CDR1 and CDR2 sequences are SGHRS and YFSETQ. This CDR3 is 13 amino acids long. This chain's CDR3 is CASSLSSNTEAFF. Here the CDR3 DNA reads TGCGCCAGCAGCCTTTCGAGTAACACTGAAGCTTTCTTT.

The chain recombines TRBV6-1 with TRBJ2-1, with D perhaps matching TRBD2 (5 bases). V gave up 7 bases and J gave up 2 bases, with 15 bases separating them. CDR1 and CDR2 (germline): MNHNS, SASEGT. The CDR3 covers 15 residues. In nucleotides, the CDR3 is TGTGCCAGCACCCCGGAGAGGGCGACCTACAATGAGCAGTTCTTC. Translation: CASTPERATYNEQFF.

This clonotype was counted a few times. This chain joins TRBV27 and TRBJ2-3; 12 nucleotides line up with TRBD2. The CDR3 runs to 20 residues. Germline V gene sequence: CDR1 MNHEY, CDR2 SMNVEV (reference sequence). Trimming removed 1 base from V and 0 bases from J; junction bases left unmatched: 11. The chain's CDR3 is CASSLFAWLAGGQSTDTQYF. The CDR3 region has the DNA TGTGCCAGCAGTTTATTCGCGTGGCTAGCGGGGGGGCAGAGCACAGATACGCAGTATTTT.

This clonotype was seen a handful of times. This sequence joins TRBV24-1 and TRBJ2-1; weak D call: TRBD2 (6 bases). This CDR3 is built from 17 residues. V was pared by 1 base and J by 0 bases, with 12 bases between. Looked up from germline, CDR1 is KGHDR and CDR2 is SFDVKD. CDR3 DNA: TGTGCCACCAGTGATTTTGGGACTCCGAGCTCCTACAATGAGCAGTTCTTC. Its translation is CATSDFGTPSSYNEQFF.

This clonotype was seen at least ten times. The chain is built from TRBV4-1 and TRBJ1-1; D unresolved. The CDR3 consists of 13 residues. V lost 1 base to trimming and J lost 7 bases, with 10 bases between them. Looked up from germline, CDR1 is MGHRA and CDR2 is YSYEKL. CDR3 amino acids: CASSQVVQIEAFF. CDR3 in DNA: TGCGCCAGCAGCCAAGTGGTGCAGATTGAAGCTTTCTTT.

This clonotype has just a few counts. CDR3 in amino acids: CASTRMNTEAFF. The CDR3 DNA follows: TGTGCCAGCACCCGTATGAACACTGAAGCTTTCTTT. The rearrangement links TRBV12-3 or TRBV12-4 to TRBJ1-1; unclear D gene. The CDR3 is made up of 12 amino acids. Trimming removed 7 bases from V and 0 bases from J, with 6 bases in between.

This clonotype was found a few times. V usage is TRBV4-1 and J usage is TRBJ2-1, with 14 bases lining up with TRBD2. J gave up 6 bases and V 2 bases, and 6 bases lay outside the gene matches. The length of the CDR3 is 17 residues. Per the germline V gene, CDR1 is MGHRA and CDR2 is YSYEKL. CDR3 bases: TGCGCCAGCAGCCAATTGGGACTAGCGGGAGTTCGCAATGAGCAGTTCTTC. Translation gives CASSQLGLAGVRNEQFF.

In this sample, this clonotype turned up a few times. The chain links TRBV2 to TRBJ2-1; 11 positions agree with TRBD2. Germline CDR1 and CDR2: SNHLY and FYNNEI. CDR3 length equals 15 residues. With 6 bases clipped from V and 12 bases from J, the junction kept 13 bases outside the gene matches. CDR3 DNA sequence: TGTGCCAGCAGACTTACCGGGACTAGCGGTTTAGGGCAGTTCTTC. This sequence encodes CASRLTGTSGLGQFF. Full variable domain (remainder filled in from reference TRBV2 and TRBJ2-1): EPEVTQTPSHQVTQMGQEVILRCVPISNHLYFYWYRQILGQKVEFLVSFYNNEISEKSEIFDDQFSVERPDGSNFTLKIRSTKLEDSAMYFCASRLTGTSGLGQFFGPGTRLTVL.

This clonotype was detected a few times. CDR3 bases: TGTGCCAGCAGCGTGAGGGGGATAACAGATACGCAGTATTTT. This encodes CASSVRGITDTQYF. This chain connects TRBV11-2 to TRBJ2-3; D is possibly TRBD1 (6 bases). CDR1 SGHAT and CDR2 FQNNGV come from the germline V gene. This CDR3 has 14 amino acids. V lost 5 bases and J lost 3, with 12 bases in between.

This clonotype has only a few counts. This chain connects TRBV4-1 to TRBJ2-2, with 7 bases matching TRBD1. Per germline, CDR1 MGHRA and CDR2 YSYEKL. The CDR3 is 17 residues long. V dropped 3 bases and J dropped 5; count of bases not matched to a gene: 12. The CDR3 protein is CASSHDPTGSRTGELFF. As DNA, the CDR3 is TGCGCCAGCAGCCACGATCCGACAGGGAGTAGGACCGGGGAGCTGTTTTTT.

This clonotype was observed a few times. The V call is TRBV19, the J call TRBJ2-1, with 7 bases that match TRBD1. Germline V gene lookup returns CDR1 LNHDA and CDR2 SQIVND (reference sequence). V lost 4 bases, J lost 6 bases, and 6 bases stayed unmatched. The CDR3 spans 14 residues. The CDR3 DNA follows: TGTGCCAGTAGTAACGCACAGGGGCGCAATGAGCAGTTCTTC. Amino acid sequence: CASSNAQGRNEQFF. Filled out from reference TRBV19 and TRBJ2-1, the complete variable domain reads DGGITQSPKYLFRKEGQNVTLSCEQNLNHDAMYWYRQDPGQGLRLIYYSQIVNDFQKGDIAEGYSVSREKKESFPLTVTSAQKNPTAFYLCASSNAQGRNEQFFGPGTRLTVL.

This clonotype has ten or more counts. V gene TRBV20-1 combines with J gene TRBJ2-1; D possibly corresponds to TRBD1 (5 bases). Germline-derived CDR1 and CDR2 are DFQATT and SNEGSKA (reference sequence). CDR3 length: 12 amino acids. CDR3 in DNA: TGCAGGGGTCAGGGATCCTACAATGAGCAGTTCTTC. It codes for CRGQGSYNEQFF.

This clonotype was observed a handful of times. V and J are TRBV20-1 and TRBJ2-2; 13 bases map to TRBD2. This CDR3 comprises 14 residues. Germline V gene data show CDR1 as DFQATT and CDR2 as SNEGSKA (reference sequence). Germline trimming cut 6 bases from V and 7 bases from J; bases unmatched to any gene: 5. The CDR3 region has the DNA TGCAGTGCCCTCGGGACTAGCGGGAACGGGGAGCTGTTTTTT. It is translated as CSALGTSGNGELFF.

The chain has TRBV12-3 or TRBV12-4 and TRBJ2-3; 12 nucleotides match TRBD1. This CDR3 is built from 20 residues. The J segment lost 5 bases and the V segment lost 5 bases, leaving 20 bases of the junction unmatched. Here the CDR3 DNA reads TGTGCCAGCAGTCCCAGACGCGCCAGACCCGGGACAGGGGGCCTAGATACGCAGTATTTT. This sequence encodes CASSPRRARPGTGGLDTQYF.

This clonotype was seen a few times. The V gene is TRBV6-1, the J gene TRBJ2-1; tentative D call: TRBD1 (6 bases). Germline CDR1 and CDR2: MNHNS and SASEGT. The CDR3 runs to 15 residues. V shed 4 bases and J shed 0 bases, with 10 bases lying between them. CDR3 residues: CASSGDRLSYNEQFF. The CDR3 region has the DNA TGTGCCAGCAGTGGCGACAGGCTCTCCTACAATGAGCAGTTCTTC.

This clonotype has just a few counts. The chain employs TRBV3-1 and TRBJ2-1; 8 bases line up with TRBD1. The V segment lost 3 bases and the J segment 4 bases; nucleotides outside the gene matches: 14. Germline CDR1 is LGHDT and CDR2 is YNNKEL (reference sequence). CDR3 length: 18 residues. The CDR3 reads CASSQIAGTGKPYNEQFF. The CDR3 nucleotides read TGTGCCAGCAGCCAGATAGCCGGGACAGGCAAACCTTACAATGAGCAGTTCTTC.

This clonotype was detected only a few times. The chain combines TRBV12-3 or TRBV12-4 with TRBJ2-7; 7 nucleotides line up with TRBD2. V trimming: 3 bases; J trimming: 9 bases; junction bases outside the gene matches: 5. The CDR3 contains 12 residues. The CDR3 loop reads CASSFGLAAQYV. In DNA, the CDR3 is TGTGCCAGCAGTTTTGGGCTAGCGGCGCAGTACGTC.

J is TRBJ2-7 and V is TRBV25-1; 12 positions agree with TRBD2. J lost 4 bases, V lost 4 bases, and 8 bases had no gene match. Germline V gene lookup returns CDR1 MGHDK and CDR2 SYGVNS. This CDR3 is 16 amino acids long. For the CDR3, the DNA is TGTGCCAGCAGTGCACCCCCGGGACTAGCGGGTTACGAGCAGTACTTC. This gives the protein CASSAPPGLAGYEQYF.

CDR3 region: CASSSRTLSSYNEQFF. The CDR3 DNA follows: TGTGCCAGCAGTTCGAGGACTCTGAGCTCCTACAATGAGCAGTTCTTC. The chain uses TRBV25-1 and TRBJ2-1; D is possibly TRBD2 (5 bases). CDR1 is MGHDK, CDR2 SYGVNS, per germline. This CDR3 is built from 16 residues. V was cut by 5 bases and J by 0 bases, with 14 bases left in between.

The rearrangement uses TRBV24-1 and TRBJ2-7; 10 nucleotides match TRBD1. Germline loops: CDR1 KGHDR, CDR2 SFDVKD. This CDR3 contains 17 residues. Trimming took 5 bases from V and 3 from J; bases not matched to a gene: 12. CDR3 sequence reads: CATSGPPGQGCLYEQYV. The CDR3 DNA sequence: TGTGCCACCAGTGGTCCGCCGGGACAGGGGTGTCTCTACGAGCAGTACGTC.

The V gene is TRBV2, the J gene TRBJ2-2, with D possibly being TRBD2 (7 bases). The V end was cut by 10 bases, the J end by 2 bases, with 11 bases between. Germline CDR1 is SNHLY and CDR2 is FYNNEI. This CDR3 region has 13 residues. Here the CDR3 reads CATPGGNTGELFF. The CDR3 DNA reads as TGTGCCACCCCGGGGGGCAACACCGGGGAGCTGTTTTTT.

This chain links TRBV4-1 with TRBJ2-2, with 8 nucleotides matching TRBD2. The trim removed 5 bases at V and 5 bases at J, leaving 7 bases unmatched. Looked up from germline, CDR1 is MGHRA and CDR2 is YSYEKL. This CDR3 comprises 15 residues. In DNA form, the CDR3 reads TGCGCCAGCAGCGCCGGGACTAGAAGTACCGGGGAGCTGTTTTTT. The encoded protein is CASSAGTRSTGELFF.

This rearrangement joins TRBV19 to TRBJ1-4, with 7 bases matching TRBD1. The germline CDR1 and CDR2 sequences are LNHDA and SQIVND (reference sequence). V lost 10 bases to trimming and J lost 8 bases; unmatched junction nucleotides: 13. CDR3 size: 14 residues. The CDR3: CATNDRQGNEKLFF. DNA for the CDR3: TGTGCCACCAACGACCGACAGGGCAACGAAAAACTGTTTTTT.

At least ten counts were recorded for this clonotype. This chain links TRBV5-1 with TRBJ2-1; 10 bases align to TRBD2. The CDR3 runs to 16 residues. J lost 7 bases, V lost 0 bases, and 7 bases had no gene match. CDR1 and CDR2 (germline): SGHRS, YFSETQ. CDR3 bases: TGCGCCAGCAGCTTGGACGCTAGCGGGAGAGGTAATGAGCAGTTCTTC. Translating gives CASSLDASGRGNEQFF.

The genes are TRBV3-1 and TRBJ1-2, with D tentatively TRBD1 (6 bases). Germline assignment: CDR1 LGHDT and CDR2 YNNKEL (reference sequence). V was pared by 0 bases and J by 4 bases, with 15 bases between. The CDR3 has 16 amino acids. The CDR3 sequence is CASSQDVGGAIYGYTF. The CDR3 DNA reads as TGTGCCAGCAGCCAAGATGTCGGGGGCGCGATCTATGGCTACACCTTC.

The table lists this clonotype with a few counts. The V and J genes are TRBV20-1 and TRBJ1-5, with D unresolved. The CDR3 consists of 14 residues. Trimming left V 0 bases short and J 0 bases short, with 6 bases between. Germline CDR1 is DFQATT and CDR2 is SNEGSKA (reference sequence). CDR3 protein: CSARDYTSNQPQHF. The CDR3 DNA reads TGCAGTGCTAGAGATTACACTAGCAATCAGCCCCAGCATTTT.